The 29 T cell receptor beta chains given below trace back to one sample, sequenced in a study of blood T cell repertoires in COVID-19. Sequenced by immunoSEQ multiplex PCR; TCRdb stores in-frame clones only, minus some. The sample contains hundreds of thousands of clones, around nine tenths of which appear only once. Sequences were obtained from peripheral blood. These receptors were obtained from a woman under 30 who had recovered from COVID-19.

The chain recombines TRBV4-3 with TRBJ1-2; D is undetermined. There are 20 residues in the CDR3. Germline CDR1 reads LGHNA; CDR2 reads YSLEER. With 0 bases removed from V and 3 bases from J, the gap between germline ends came to 26 bases. The CDR3 region is CASSQDSHRTYTLRDYGYTF. CDR3 in DNA: TGCGCCAGCAGCCAAGATAGTCATAGGACGTATACTTTGCGGGACTATGGCTACACCTTC.

The chain is built from TRBV5-6 and TRBJ2-7; no definite D call. Trimming removed 2 bases from V and 1 base from J, with 7 bases in between. Germline loops: CDR1 SGHDT, CDR2 YYEEEE. There are 13 residues in the CDR3. In nucleotides, the CDR3 is TGTGCCAGCAGCTTATCCATTTCCTACGAGCAGTACGTC. This encodes CASSLSISYEQYV.

The rearrangement links TRBV24-1 to TRBJ1-6, with a possible D match to TRBD1 (6 bases). The CDR3 extends over 16 amino acids. Deletions cut 1 base from V and 3 bases from J, with 9 bases between. Germline lookup yields CDR1 KGHDR and CDR2 SFDVKD. The CDR3 nucleotides are TGTGCCACCAGTGATTTTCTGGACAGCTATAATTCACCCCTCCACTTT. Translation gives CATSDFLDSYNSPLHF.

This clone has only one observation. The V gene is TRBV25-1, the J gene TRBJ1-3, with a tentative D call TRBD1 (6 bases). Germline loops: CDR1 MGHDK, CDR2 SYGVNS. V gave up 5 bases and J gave up 8 bases, with 19 bases separating them. CDR3 length equals 15 residues. CDR3 region: CASSFPGAPRDTIYF. The CDR3 nucleotides read TGTGCCAGCAGTTTCCCAGGGGCGCCTAGGGACACCATATATTTT.

The chain has TRBV5-4 and TRBJ2-2; D not certain. Per germline, CDR1 SGHNT and CDR2 YYREEE (reference sequence). There are 12 residues in the CDR3. Trimming pared 3 bases from V and 2 bases from J, leaving 2 bases between. The CDR3 nucleotides are TGTGCCAGCAGCTCTAACACCGGGGAGCTGTTTTTT. Its protein product is CASSSNTGELFF.

This chain connects TRBV6-5 to TRBJ2-1, with D possibly being TRBD1 (5 bases). The V gene's germline CDR1 is MNHEY and CDR2 SVGAGI. This CDR3 has 13 residues. The ends were cut back, 2 bases at V and 6 bases at J, with 8 bases in the middle. CDR3 in DNA: TGTGCCAGCAGTTACGGCAGGGCCAATGAGCAGTTCTTC. It encodes CASSYGRANEQFF.

This sequence joins TRBV7-9 and TRBJ1-5, with D possibly matching TRBD1 (6 bases). The germline CDR1 and CDR2 sequences are SEHNR and FQNEAQ (reference sequence). V was cut by 5 bases and J by 0 bases, with 8 bases left in between. The CDR3 spans 14 residues. The DNA for the CDR3 is TGTGCCAGCAGCATGGGACATAGCAATCAGCCCCAGCATTTT. Translating it yields CASSMGHSNQPQHF.

The genes are TRBV5-1 and TRBJ2-1; 7 bases align to TRBD2. V lost 0 bases, J lost 5 bases, and 17 bases stayed unmatched. The length of the CDR3 is 19 residues. Germline V lookup: CDR1 SGHRS, CDR2 YFSETQ. The CDR3 nucleotides are TGCGCCAGCAGCTTGGAGGTAGGGCCGGGGACTACCTTAAACAATGAGCAGTTCTTC. It translates to CASSLEVGPGTTLNNEQFF. The whole variable domain, remainder taken from reference TRBV5-1 and TRBJ2-1, is KAGVTQTPRYLIKTRGQQVTLSCSPISGHRSVSWYQQTPGQGLQFLFEYFSETQRNKGNFPGRFSGRQFSNSRSEMNVSTLELGDSALYLCASSLEVGPGTTLNNEQFFGPGTRLTVL.

V is TRBV24-1 and J is TRBJ2-2, with TRBD1 matching over 7 bases. This CDR3 is built from 14 residues. The ends lost 11 bases at V and 1 base at J; junction bases unmatched: 6. Germline loops: CDR1 KGHDR, CDR2 SFDVKD. CDR3 in DNA: TGTGCCAGGGGACAGCCACTGAACACCGGGGAGCTGTTTTTT. Amino acids: CARGQPLNTGELFF.

This chain connects TRBV6-5 to TRBJ2-3; 7 bases agree with TRBD1. This CDR3 spans 14 amino acids. V was clipped by 5 bases and J by 7 bases; unmatched bases: 9. Germline CDR1 MNHEY, CDR2 SVGAGI. CDR3 sequence: CASSNRDRGHTQYF. The CDR3 coding sequence is TGTGCCAGCAGTAACCGGGACAGAGGACATACGCAGTATTTT.

This sequence joins TRBV6-5 and TRBJ1-2; 8 nucleotides agree with TRBD1. The V segment lost 2 bases and the J segment 8 bases; nucleotides outside the gene matches: 13. Germline CDR1 is MNHEY and CDR2 is SVGAGI. The CDR3 contains 16 residues. The CDR3: CASSYGTGAYYLGYTF. Here the CDR3 DNA reads TGTGCCAGCAGTTACGGGACAGGCGCTTATTACTTAGGCTACACCTTC.

The V and J genes are TRBV11-3 and TRBJ2-1; 9 nucleotides line up with TRBD2. CDR1 SGHNT and CDR2 YENEEA come from the germline V gene. Trimming took 2 bases from V and 8 from J; bases not matched to a gene: 7. There are 15 residues in the CDR3. The CDR3 coding sequence is TGTGCCAGCAGCTTACTAAGCGGGAGGAGGGATGAGCAGTTCTTC. It specifies CASSLLSGRRDEQFF.

This sequence joins TRBV4-1 and TRBJ2-7, with D possibly matching TRBD1 (6 bases). CDR3 size: 15 residues. Germline V gives CDR1 MGHRA, CDR2 YSYEKL. The V gene lost 0 bases and the J gene lost 4 bases, with 13 bases spanning the gap. The CDR3 DNA sequence: TGCGCCAGCAGCCAAGAAAATCAGGGGAGTTACGAGCAGTACGTC. Translation: CASSQENQGSYEQYV.

The chain uses TRBV5-1 and TRBJ2-3; 11 bases agree with TRBD2. Germline CDR1 reads SGHRS; CDR2 reads YFSETQ. This CDR3 has 14 residues. With V trimmed by 3 bases and J by 3 bases, 0 bases remained unmatched. The CDR3 nucleotides read TGCGCCAGCAGCTGGACTAGCGGGACAGATACGCAGTATTTT. This sequence encodes CASSWTSGTDTQYF.

V gene TRBV7-8 combines with J gene TRBJ2-3; 7 bases agree with TRBD2. The V segment lost 8 bases and the J segment 2 bases; nucleotides outside the gene matches: 10. The CDR3 spans 15 residues. From germline, CDR1 is SGHVS and CDR2 FQNEAQ. CDR3 bases: TGTGCCAGCCAATTCGGGGGGAGTAACACAGATACGCAGTATTTT. Translation: CASQFGGSNTDTQYF.

This chain joins TRBV2 and TRBJ2-1, with TRBD2 identical over 15 bases. Germline V CDR1 and CDR2: SNHLY, FYNNEI. With V trimmed by 6 bases and J by 10 bases, 10 bases remained unmatched. The CDR3 length is 16 residues. CDR3 in DNA: TGTGCCAGCAGCGTCGGACTAGCGGGAGGGGCATGGGAGCAGTTCTTC. Translating gives CASSVGLAGGAWEQFF.

The chain carries TRBV11-2 and TRBJ1-1, with 7 bases identical to TRBD1. Germline CDR1 SGHAT, CDR2 FQNNGV. V shed 2 bases and J 6 bases; nucleotides not matched to a gene: 15. CDR3 size: 17 residues. The CDR3 is CASSLNRGGIGGAEAFF. The CDR3 DNA reads as TGTGCCAGCAGCTTAAATAGGGGCGGAATAGGGGGCGCTGAAGCTTTCTTT.

The J gene is TRBJ2-7, the V gene TRBV7-2, with 11 nucleotides matching TRBD2. Germline V gene lookup returns CDR1 SGHTA and CDR2 FQGNSA. V lost 4 bases, J lost 5 bases, and 7 bases stayed unmatched. The CDR3 is 15 residues long. The CDR3 sequence: CASSYTGTSGNEQYV. CDR3 nucleotides: TGTGCCAGCAGCTATACCGGGACTAGCGGAAACGAGCAGTACGTC.

The CDR3 DNA is TGCGCCAGCAGCCCCGGACTAGCGGTACAAGAGACCCAGTACTTC. Protein product: CASSPGLAVQETQYF. This chain connects TRBV5-1 to TRBJ2-5, with 10 nucleotides matching TRBD2. Germline CDR1 reads SGHRS; CDR2 reads YFSETQ. Trimming removed 4 bases from V and 2 bases from J; junction bases left unmatched: 5. The length of the CDR3 is 15 residues.

The chain employs TRBV7-9 and TRBJ1-2; no reliable D call. Germline values: CDR1 SEHNR, CDR2 FQNEAQ (reference sequence). The CDR3 has 13 amino acids. V lost 4 bases and J 7 bases, leaving 13 bases between the germline ends. Here the CDR3 DNA reads TGTGCCAGCAGCTCGAACGCGGTTTTTGGCTACACCTTC. Its translation: CASSSNAVFGYTF.

J is TRBJ2-7 and V is TRBV6-2 or TRBV6-3; TRBD2 matches at 14 bases. The CDR3 is 18 amino acids. V shed 2 bases and J 2 bases; nucleotides not matched to a gene: 8. CDR1 is MNHEY, CDR2 SVGEGT, per germline. The CDR3 DNA follows: TGTGCCAGCAGTTACCGTGGACTAGCGGGAGGTAGGACCTACGAGCAGTACGTC. This translates into CASSYRGLAGGRTYEQYV.

V usage is TRBV9 and J usage is TRBJ1-1; tentatively, D is TRBD1 (5 bases). V was pared by 0 bases and J by 4 bases, with 13 bases between. Germline V gene sequence: CDR1 SGDLS, CDR2 YYNGEE. The CDR3 is 15 residues long. The CDR3 nucleotides read TGTGCCAGCAGCGTAGCGGCCGGGGGGATCACTGAAGCTTTCTTT. Its protein product is CASSVAAGGITEAFF.

This chain links TRBV18 with TRBJ2-2, with TRBD2 matching 13 bases. The CDR3 consists of 16 residues. Germline V gene sequence: CDR1 KGHSH, CDR2 LQKENI. Trimming at V came to 4 bases and at J to 6 bases, leaving 5 bases not matched to a gene. The CDR3 here is CASSRLAGGASGELFF. CDR3 sequence (DNA): TGTGCCAGCTCACGACTAGCGGGAGGAGCGTCCGGGGAGCTGTTTTTT.

The rearrangement joins TRBV21-1 to TRBJ1-2. TRBV21-1 is labeled a pseudogene. The CDR3 extends over 14 amino acids. CDR3 loop: CASSLNTSGNGYTF. As DNA, the CDR3 is TGTGCCAGCAGCCTAAACACATCGGGAAATGGCTACACCTTC.

Turning to this clone: Other DNA variants within this sample encode the same CDR3. V usage is TRBV24-1 and J usage is TRBJ1-1, with 9 bases lining up with TRBD1. The CDR3 has 15 residues. Losses at the gene ends were 3 bases for V and 3 bases for J; bases not matched to a gene: 4. The germline V gene has CDR1 KGHDR and CDR2 SFDVKD. CDR3 in amino acids: CATSDPRTGDTEAFF. The CDR3 nucleotides are TGTGCCACCAGTGATCCAAGGACAGGGGACACTGAAGCTTTCTTT.

The chain has TRBV9 and TRBJ1-1; 8 nucleotides agree with TRBD1. V lost 0 bases and J lost 1; bases outside the gene matches: 2. The germline gives CDR1 SGDLS, CDR2 YYNGEE. The CDR3 totals 15 residues. CDR3 nucleotides: TGTGCCAGCAGCGTAGCTCAGGGGGCGAACACTGAAGCTTTCTTT. It codes for CASSVAQGANTEAFF.

The V gene is TRBV27, the J gene TRBJ2-2; 9 positions match TRBD2. The junction had 22 bases not matched to a gene; V was cut back by 10 bases and J by 4 bases. This CDR3 is built from 19 residues. The germline gives CDR1 MNHEY, CDR2 SMNVEV (reference sequence). CDR3 nucleotide sequence: TGTGCCACCACCAGTCCGTGGGGGAGCGGGAGGCTACTCACCGGGGAGCTGTTTTTT. Protein sequence: CATTSPWGSGRLLTGELFF.

This clone was counted between two and nine times. The rearrangement links TRBV30 to TRBJ1-6, with 8 bases fitting TRBD1. V trimming: 2 bases; J trimming: 14 bases; junction bases outside the gene matches: 14. The CDR3 loop spans 15 amino acids. CDR1 and CDR2 (germline): GTSNPN, SVGIG (reference sequence). CDR3 nucleotides: TGTGCCTGGAGTCTAAAAACAGGGACAGGATTCACCCTCCACTTT. Protein sequence: CAWSLKTGTGFTLHF.

The chain has TRBV3-1 (or the pseudogene TRBV3-2) and TRBJ2-5; TRBD2 matches at 14 bases. V was pared by 7 bases and J by 9 bases, with 16 bases of the junction left unmatched. The CDR3 runs 17 residues. The germline V gene has CDR1 LGHDT and CDR2 YNNKEL (reference sequence). The CDR3 bases are TGTGCCAGCACCAACGCGTGGAGGACTAGCGGGAGGACCCCCCAGTACTTC. It specifies CASTNAWRTSGRTPQYF.